What follows describes a single TCR beta chain. No antigen is known for it. The sample originates from a study of cytomegalovirus exposure and HLA in healthy donors. Trimming took off 1 base at V and 4 bases at J, with 13 bases between the two ends. CDR3 length: 15 amino acids. CDR1 is SGHAT and CDR2 is FQNNGV in the germline V gene. Vbeta (60) and Jbeta (13) primers were used in the PCR. The assay was immunoSEQ multiplex PCR, and TCRdb's table has in-frame clones only and misses some. The table lists approximately 150,000 clones, 88% of them singletons. Study findings and constraints: Presence/absence comparisons presumed near-even sequencing depth among donors. The Asian-associated ancestry cluster reportedly had fewer N-insertions than the approximately 700-donor mean in a later analysis.

This rearrangement joins TRBV11-2 to TRBJ1-2, with D perhaps TRBD1 (5 bases). This receptor was taken from a woman aged 40 to 49 in good health and CMV-seronegative. Material for sequencing was PBMCs. CDR3 nucleotide sequence: TGTGCCAGCAGCTTAGGGCGACAGAATTTCTATGGCTACACCTTC. Translated: CASSLGRQNFYGYTF. The whole variable domain, remainder taken from reference TRBV11-2 and TRBJ1-2, is EAGVAQSPRYKIIEKRQSVAFWCNPISGHATLYWYQQILGQGPKLLIQFQNNGVVDDSQLPKDRFSAERLKGVDSTLKIQPAKLEDSAVYLCASSLGRQNFYGYTFGSGTRLTVV.